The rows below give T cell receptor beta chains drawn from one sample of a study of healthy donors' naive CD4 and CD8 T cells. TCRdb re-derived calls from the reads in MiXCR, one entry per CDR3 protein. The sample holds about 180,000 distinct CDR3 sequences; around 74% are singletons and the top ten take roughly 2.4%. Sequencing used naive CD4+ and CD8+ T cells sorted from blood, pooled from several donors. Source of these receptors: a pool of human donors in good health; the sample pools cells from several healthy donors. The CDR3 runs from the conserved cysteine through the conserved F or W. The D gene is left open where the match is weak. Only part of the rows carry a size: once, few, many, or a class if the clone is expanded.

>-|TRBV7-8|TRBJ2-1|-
CASSLVAGEQFF
TGTGCCAGCAGCTTAGTGGCGGGTGAGCAGTTCTTC
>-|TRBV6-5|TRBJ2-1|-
CASSYSGSSCNEQFF
TGTGCCAGCAGTTACTCGGGGAGCTCCTGCAATGAGCAGTTCTTC
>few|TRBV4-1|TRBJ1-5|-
CASSQGISNQPQHF
TGCGCCAGCAGCCAAGGTATTAGCAATCAGCCCCAGCATTTT
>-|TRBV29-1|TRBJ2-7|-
CSVVANEQYF
TGCAGCGTTGTAGCCAACGAGCAGTACTTC
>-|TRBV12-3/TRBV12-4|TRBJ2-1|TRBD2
CASIAGQPRNEQFF
TGTGCCAGCATAGCGGGCCAGCCACGCAATGAGCAGTTCTTC
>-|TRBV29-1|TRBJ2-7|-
CSVEEVGGPTPYEQYF
TGCAGCGTTGAAGAGGTAGGGGGGCCTACGCCATACGAGCAGTACTTC
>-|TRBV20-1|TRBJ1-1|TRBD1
CSANRGPEAFF
TGCAGTGCTAATAGGGGGCCTGAAGCTTTCTTT
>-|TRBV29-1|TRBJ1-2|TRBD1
CSVVGQVF
TGTAGCGTTGTGGGACAGGTCTTC
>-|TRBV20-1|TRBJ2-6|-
CSARSGSSGANVLTF
TGCAGTGCTAGGTCAGGGAGCTCTGGGGCCAACGTCCTGACTTTC
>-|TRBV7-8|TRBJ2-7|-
CASSLDASPEQYF
TGTGCCAGCAGCCTAGACGCGTCCCCCGAGCAGTACTTC
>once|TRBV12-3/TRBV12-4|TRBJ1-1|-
CASSRGTRGEAFF
TGTGCCAGCAGTCGAGGGACACGAGGGGAAGCTTTCTTT
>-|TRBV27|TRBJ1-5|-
CASSLGTQSNQPQHF
TGTGCCAGCAGTTTAGGGACACAAAGCAATCAGCCCCAGCATTTT
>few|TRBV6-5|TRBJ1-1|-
CASTETWGVGMNTEAFF
TGTGCCAGCACCGAAACATGGGGTGTGGGCATGAACACTGAAGCTTTCTTT
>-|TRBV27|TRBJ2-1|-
CASSFAHEQFF
TGTGCCAGCAGTTTCGCTCATGAGCAGTTCTTC
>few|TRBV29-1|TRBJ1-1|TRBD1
CSVGQGKNTEAFF
TGCAGCGTCGGACAGGGAAAGAACACTGAAGCTTTCTTT
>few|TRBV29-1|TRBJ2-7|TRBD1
CSVKGQGDNYEQYF
TGCAGCGTTAAAGGACAGGGGGACAACTACGAGCAGTACTTC
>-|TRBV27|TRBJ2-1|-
CASSLLPTSNSYNEQFF
TGTGCCAGCAGCCTTCTCCCGACTAGTAACTCCTACAATGAGCAGTTCTTC
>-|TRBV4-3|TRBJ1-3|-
CASSRREGKVGNTIYF
TGTGCCAGCAGCCGACGTGAGGGGAAAGTTGGAAACACCATATATTTT